The 15 T cell receptor beta chains reported below all come from one sample, sequenced in a study of T cell responses to AZD1222 COVID-19 vaccine. This table comes from immunoSEQ multiplex PCR, and its TCRdb copy is limited to in-frame clones, with some not included. The table records around 180,000 clones, about nine tenths of them present only once. Material: peripheral blood, obtained on day 0 of AZD1222 vaccination. These receptors all stem from an adult in good health.

The chain carries TRBV27 and TRBJ1-5; 7 positions agree with TRBD1. Per the germline V gene, CDR1 is MNHEY and CDR2 is SMNVEV (reference sequence). After removal of 7 bases from V and 9 bases from J, the junction contained 12 bases not matched to a gene. CDR3 length equals 14 residues. CDR3 region: CASMEGRGDSPQHF. CDR3 coding DNA: TGTGCCAGCATGGAAGGCAGGGGGGATTCGCCCCAGCATTTT.

V gene TRBV7-7 combines with J gene TRBJ2-7, with 11 bases matching TRBD1. After removal of 5 bases from V and 6 bases from J, the junction contained 3 bases not matched to a gene. Germline-derived CDR1 and CDR2 are SSHAT and FNYEAQ (reference sequence). The CDR3 runs 13 residues. Here the CDR3 reads CASSPGTGGEQYF. As DNA, the CDR3 is TGTGCCAGCAGCCCAGGGACAGGGGGCGAGCAGTACTTC. The whole variable domain, remainder taken from reference TRBV7-7 and TRBJ2-7, is GAGVSQSPRYKVTKRGQDVTLRCDPISSHATLYWYQQALGQGPEFLTYFNYEAQPDKSGLPSDRFSAERPEGSISTLTIQRTEQRDSAMYRCASSPGTGGEQYFGPGTRLTVT.

The chain carries TRBV5-4 and TRBJ1-2, with 9 bases identical to TRBD1. Germline values: CDR1 SGHNT, CDR2 YYREEE (reference sequence). The V gene end was trimmed by 4 bases and the J gene end by 5 bases; junction bases not matched to a gene: 3. The CDR3 runs 13 residues. The CDR3 region has the DNA TGTGCCAGCAGCCCAGGGACAGGGTATGGCTACACCTTC. Encoded protein: CASSPGTGYGYTF. The full variable domain, in which reference TRBV5-4 and TRBJ1-2 provide the parts outside the CDR3, is ETGVTQSPTHLIKTRGQQVTLRCSSQSGHNTVSWYQQALGQGPQFIFQYYREEENGRGNFPPRFSGLQFPNYSSELNVNALELDDSALYLCASSPGTGYGYTFGSGTRLTVV.

J is TRBJ2-5 and V is TRBV14; 8 nucleotides agree with TRBD2. The J segment lost 2 bases and the V segment lost 5 bases, leaving 10 bases of the junction unmatched. Germline values: CDR1 SGHDN, CDR2 FVKESK. This CDR3 has 16 residues. The CDR3 protein is CASSAKVQRGQETQYF. The CDR3 coding sequence is TGTGCCAGCAGCGCGAAGGTACAGCGGGGGCAAGAGACCCAGTACTTC.

This clone was counted a few times. The chain carries TRBV7-3 and TRBJ2-7; TRBD2 agrees at 9 bases. The germline CDR1 and CDR2 sequences are SGHTA and FQGTGA. V shed 2 bases, J shed 9 bases, and the junction held 11 bases outside the gene matches. This CDR3 has 15 residues. The CDR3 is CASSLDGTSLNLQYF. The CDR3 DNA reads as TGTGCCAGCAGCTTAGATGGGACTAGCCTTAACCTGCAGTACTTC.

This clone was counted a single time. The gene calls are TRBV4-3 and TRBJ2-1; 13 bases are shared with TRBD2. After removal of 0 bases from V and 7 bases from J, the junction contained 9 bases not matched to a gene. The V gene's germline CDR1 is LGHNA and CDR2 YSLEER. CDR3 length: 18 residues. This CDR3 is CASSQDRTSGGPSNEQFF. The CDR3 DNA sequence: TGCGCCAGCAGCCAAGATAGGACTAGCGGGGGACCCTCGAATGAGCAGTTCTTC.

V is TRBV7-6 and J is TRBJ2-5; possibly TRBD2 for D (6 bases). The germline V gene has CDR1 SGHVS and CDR2 FNYEAQ. V lost 2 bases to trimming and J lost 5 bases, with 9 bases between them. This CDR3 contains 13 residues. For the CDR3, the DNA is TGTGCCAGCAGCTTATATGGGAGGGAGACCCAGTACTTC. Its translation is CASSLYGRETQYF. Full variable domain (missing parts from reference TRBV7-6 and TRBJ2-5): GAGVSQSPRYKVTKRGQDVALRCDPISGHVSLYWYRQALGQGPEFLTYFNYEAQQDKSGLPNDRFSAERPEGSISTLTIQRTEQRDSAMYRCASSLYGRETQYFGPGTRLLVL.

This sequence joins TRBV7-9 and TRBJ2-6, with 7 nucleotides matching TRBD1. The CDR3 contains 19 residues. CDR1 and CDR2 from the germline V gene are SEHNR and FQNEAQ (reference sequence). V dropped 5 bases and J dropped 0; count of bases not matched to a gene: 13. DNA of the CDR3: TGTGCCAGCAGCCAAACAGACAGGGCGGAATTCTCTGGGGCCAACGTCCTGACTTTC. Translation: CASSQTDRAEFSGANVLTF.

The chain uses TRBV27 and TRBJ2-2; possibly TRBD1 or TRBD2 for D (6 bases each). The CDR3 sequence is 17 residues long. The V and J ends lost 3 bases and 0 bases respectively, with 14 bases between them. Germline CDR1 reads MNHEY; CDR2 reads SMNVEV (reference sequence). The CDR3 spells CASSFSPGAANTGELFF. CDR3 coding DNA: TGTGCCAGCAGTTTTTCGCCGGGGGCAGCGAACACCGGGGAGCTGTTTTTT.

In DNA, the CDR3 is TGTGCCAGTAGCGGGGAAAAGGCTTCACCCCTCCACTTT. This codes for CASSGEKASPLHF. The chain is built from TRBV19 and TRBJ1-6; unclear D gene. The CDR3 has 13 residues. The V gene lost 6 bases and the J gene lost 9 bases, with 12 bases spanning the gap. CDR1 and CDR2 from the germline V gene are LNHDA and SQIVND (reference sequence).

The chain joins TRBV19 to TRBJ2-1, with D perhaps matching TRBD1 (6 bases). The V and J ends lost 9 bases and 1 base respectively, with 16 bases between them. The CDR3 runs 15 residues. Germline V gene lookup returns CDR1 LNHDA and CDR2 SQIVND (reference sequence). CDR3 DNA sequence: TGTGCCAGCACCCCCGACAGGTTTTCCTACAATGAGCAGTTCTTC. It encodes CASTPDRFSYNEQFF. Looking up the rest from reference TRBV19 and TRBJ2-1 gives the full variable domain: DGGITQSPKYLFRKEGQNVTLSCEQNLNHDAMYWYRQDPGQGLRLIYYSQIVNDFQKGDIAEGYSVSREKKESFPLTVTSAQKNPTAFYLCASTPDRFSYNEQFFGPGTRLTVL.

This sequence joins TRBV2 and TRBJ1-5; maybe TRBD1 (5 bases). The CDR3 covers 15 residues. Between the trimmed V and J ends, which lost 3 bases and 3 bases, there was a span of 12 bases. Germline CDR1 SNHLY, CDR2 FYNNEI. The chain's CDR3 is CASSDVSGANQPQHF. The CDR3 bases are TGTGCCAGCAGTGATGTGTCTGGGGCCAATCAGCCCCAGCATTTT.

The chain carries TRBV4-2 and TRBJ2-1, with D perhaps TRBD2 (6 bases). The germline gives CDR1 LGHNA, CDR2 YNFKEQ. The V end lost 3 bases, the J end lost 4 bases, and 7 bases lay between the germline ends. The CDR3 has 13 residues. The DNA of the CDR3 is TGTGCCAGCAGCCAGCTAGCGTACAATGAGCAGTTCTTC. As protein: CASSQLAYNEQFF.

The chain employs TRBV7-3 and TRBJ2-3; 8 bases line up with TRBD2. Losses at the gene ends were 6 bases for V and 0 bases for J; bases not matched to a gene: 5. Germline assignment: CDR1 SGHTA and CDR2 FQGTGA. This CDR3 is built from 15 residues. Here the CDR3 reads CASRGSGDSTDTQYF. For the CDR3, the DNA is TGTGCCAGCAGGGGTAGCGGGGATAGCACAGATACGCAGTATTTT.

The chain carries TRBV2 and TRBJ2-2; no clear D gene. Germline-derived CDR1 and CDR2 are SNHLY and FYNNEI. The CDR3 is 14 amino acids. Trimming shortened V by 8 bases and J by 0 bases, and 10 bases separated the two germline ends. The CDR3 DNA reads as TGTGCCAGCGCCTTGGCTCCGAACACCGGGGAGCTGTTTTTT. This sequence encodes CASALAPNTGELFF.